This T cell receptor (beta chain) was observed in a study of circulating CD8 cells and anti-PD-1 response in melanoma. Note on this clonotype: The antigen is not known. This may be a read error: a much more frequent sequence differs by one nucleotide.

Sorting of live CD3+CD8+TCRalphabeta+ cells by PD-1 and/or TIGIT gave four subsets. Study findings and constraints: The cohort mixed treatment-naive and previously treated patients.

Each library started from around 15 ng of total RNA using the QIAseq Immune Repertoire TCR panel. Each CDR3 protein is one row after TCRdb ran MiXCR on the reads. Among fewer than 450 distinct CDR3 sequences listed, 6.2% were seen once. This CDR3 is 15 amino acids long. Germline V lookup: CDR1 MNHEY, CDR2 SVGAGI. The sample here was CD8+ T cells from PBMCs, taken at baseline or after one month of anti-PD-1 therapy (not recorded which). The V and J genes are TRBV6-5 and TRBJ2-1; TRBD2 agrees at 9 bases. This TCR was sampled from a human donor with melanoma. CDR3 DNA sequence: TGTGCCAGCAGTTATAGCGGGAGCTCCTACAATAAGCAGTTCTTC. Its protein is CASSYSGSSYNKQFF.